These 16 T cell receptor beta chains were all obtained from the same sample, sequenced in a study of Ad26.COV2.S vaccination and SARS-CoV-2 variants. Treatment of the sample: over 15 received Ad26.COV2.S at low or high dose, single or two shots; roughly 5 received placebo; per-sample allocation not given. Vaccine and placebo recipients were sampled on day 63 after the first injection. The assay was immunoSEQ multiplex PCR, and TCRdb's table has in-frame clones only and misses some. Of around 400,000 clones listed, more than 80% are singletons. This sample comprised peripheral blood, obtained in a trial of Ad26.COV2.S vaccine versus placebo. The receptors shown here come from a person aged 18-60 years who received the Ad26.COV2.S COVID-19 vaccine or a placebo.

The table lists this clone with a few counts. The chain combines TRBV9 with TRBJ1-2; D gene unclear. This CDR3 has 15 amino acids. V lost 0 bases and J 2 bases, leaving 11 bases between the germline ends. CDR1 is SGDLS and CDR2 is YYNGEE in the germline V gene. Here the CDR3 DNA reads TGTGCCAGCAGCGTAGTGGCTGGGGTCAACTATGGCTACACCTTC. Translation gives CASSVVAGVNYGYTF.

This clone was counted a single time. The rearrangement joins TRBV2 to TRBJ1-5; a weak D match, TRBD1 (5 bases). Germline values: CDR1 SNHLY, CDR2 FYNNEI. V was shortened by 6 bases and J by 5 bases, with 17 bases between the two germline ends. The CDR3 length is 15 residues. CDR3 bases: TGTGCCAGCAGCGAGGACGGGGGACCATATCAGCCCCAGCATTTT. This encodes CASSEDGGPYQPQHF.

The CDR3 is CASSWTSGQETQYF. The CDR3 DNA is TGTGCCAGCAGCTGGACTAGCGGCCAAGAGACCCAGTACTTC. This rearrangement joins TRBV7-9 to TRBJ2-5; the match to TRBD2 covers 10 bases. The CDR3 covers 14 residues. The J segment lost 1 base and the V segment lost 4 bases, leaving 0 bases of the junction unmatched. The germline V gene has CDR1 SEHNR and CDR2 FQNEAQ (reference sequence).

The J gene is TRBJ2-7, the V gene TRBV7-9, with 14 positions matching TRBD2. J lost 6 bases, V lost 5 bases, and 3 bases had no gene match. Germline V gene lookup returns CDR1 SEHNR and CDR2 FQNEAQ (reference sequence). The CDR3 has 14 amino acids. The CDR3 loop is CASSTGLAGVEQYF. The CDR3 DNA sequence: TGTGCCAGCAGCACGGGACTAGCGGGAGTCGAGCAGTACTTC.

Written as DNA, the CDR3 is TGTGCCAGCAGCTTGGGTGCTAGCCCCCATGAGCAGTTCTTC. Residues: CASSLGASPHEQFF. The chain is built from TRBV5-4 and TRBJ2-1, with D possibly TRBD2 on 5 matching bases. CDR3 size: 14 residues. V lost 0 bases to trimming and J lost 8 bases, with 12 bases between them. Germline V gives CDR1 SGHNT, CDR2 YYREEE (reference sequence).

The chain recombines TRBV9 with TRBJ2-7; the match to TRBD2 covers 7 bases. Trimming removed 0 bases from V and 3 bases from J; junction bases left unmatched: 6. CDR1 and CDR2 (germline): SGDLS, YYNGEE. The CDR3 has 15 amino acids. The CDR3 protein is CASSVGYGEGYEQYF. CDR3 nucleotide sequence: TGTGCCAGCAGCGTAGGATACGGGGAGGGCTACGAGCAGTACTTC.

The CDR3: CASKEAGDTQYF. The CDR3 nucleotides read TGTGCCAGCAAAGAGGCGGGAGATACGCAGTATTTT. The chain recombines TRBV12-3 or TRBV12-4 with TRBJ2-3, with a tentative D call TRBD2 (5 bases). Trimming cost V 7 bases and J 5 bases, with 10 bases left between them. The CDR3 sequence is 12 residues long.

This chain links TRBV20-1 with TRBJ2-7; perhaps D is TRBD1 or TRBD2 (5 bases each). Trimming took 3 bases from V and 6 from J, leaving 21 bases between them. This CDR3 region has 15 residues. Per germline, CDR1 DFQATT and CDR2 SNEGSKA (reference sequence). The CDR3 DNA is TGCAGTGCTAGTGACGGTGGGGGTCCCTCGGGCGAGCAGTACTTC. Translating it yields CSASDGGGPSGEQYF.

The CDR3: CSVAQGSDMNTEAFF. CDR3 bases: TGCAGCGTTGCACAGGGGTCTGATATGAACACTGAAGCTTTCTTT. V gene TRBV29-1 combines with J gene TRBJ1-1, with 7 bases that match TRBD1. V was clipped by 4 bases and J by 0 bases; unmatched bases: 8. CDR3 size: 15 residues. Germline V gene lookup returns CDR1 SQVTM and CDR2 ANQGSEA.

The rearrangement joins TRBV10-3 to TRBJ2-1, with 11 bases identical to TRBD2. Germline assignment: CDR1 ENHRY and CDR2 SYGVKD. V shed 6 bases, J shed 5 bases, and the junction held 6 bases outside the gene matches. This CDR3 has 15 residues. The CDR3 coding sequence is TGTGCCATCAGACCGGGACTAGCGGACCACAATGAGCAGTTCTTC. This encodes CAIRPGLADHNEQFF.

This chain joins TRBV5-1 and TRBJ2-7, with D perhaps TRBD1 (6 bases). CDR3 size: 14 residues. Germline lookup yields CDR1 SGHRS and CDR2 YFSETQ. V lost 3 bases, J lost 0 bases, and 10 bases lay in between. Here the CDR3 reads CASSSKDSSYEQYF. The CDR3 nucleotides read TGCGCCAGCAGCTCAAAGGACAGCTCCTACGAGCAGTACTTC.

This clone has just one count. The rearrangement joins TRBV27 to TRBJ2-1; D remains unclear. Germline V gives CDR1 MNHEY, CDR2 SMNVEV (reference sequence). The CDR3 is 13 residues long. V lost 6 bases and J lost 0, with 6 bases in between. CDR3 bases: TGTGCCAGCAGCCAAAGCTCCTACAATGAGCAGTTCTTC. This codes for CASSQSSYNEQFF.

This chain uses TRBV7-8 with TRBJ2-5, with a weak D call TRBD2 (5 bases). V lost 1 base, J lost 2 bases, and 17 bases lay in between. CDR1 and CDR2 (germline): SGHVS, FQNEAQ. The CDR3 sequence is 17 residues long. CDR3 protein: CASSLDFSRAIQETQYF. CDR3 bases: TGTGCCAGCAGCTTAGACTTCTCGCGGGCAATACAAGAGACCCAGTACTTC.

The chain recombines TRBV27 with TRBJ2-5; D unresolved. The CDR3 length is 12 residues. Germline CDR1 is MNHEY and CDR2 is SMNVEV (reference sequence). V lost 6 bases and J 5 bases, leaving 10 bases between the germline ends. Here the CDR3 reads CASSPGWETQYF. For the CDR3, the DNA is TGTGCCAGCAGCCCCGGGTGGGAGACCCAGTACTTC.

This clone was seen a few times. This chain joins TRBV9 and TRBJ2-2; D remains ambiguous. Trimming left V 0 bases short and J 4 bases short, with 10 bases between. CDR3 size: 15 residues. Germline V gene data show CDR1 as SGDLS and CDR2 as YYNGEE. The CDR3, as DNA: TGTGCCAGCAGCGTAGCGGGCATAGCCACCGGGGAGCTGTTTTTT. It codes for CASSVAGIATGELFF.

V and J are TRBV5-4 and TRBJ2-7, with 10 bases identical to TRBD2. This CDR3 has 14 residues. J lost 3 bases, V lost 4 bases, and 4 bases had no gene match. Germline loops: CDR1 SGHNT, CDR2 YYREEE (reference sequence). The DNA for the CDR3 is TGTGCCAGCAGCCCGGGACTAGCGAACTACGAGCAGTACTTC. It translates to CASSPGLANYEQYF.